The 3 T cell receptor beta chains reported below all come from one sample, sequenced in a study of blood T cell repertoires in COVID-19. This table comes from immunoSEQ multiplex PCR, and its TCRdb copy is limited to in-frame clones, with some not included. The table shows 150,000 to 200,000 clones, with around 92% occurring only once. Input material: peripheral blood. The receptors originated from a young man with COVID-19, enrolled during active disease.

This chain connects TRBV28 to TRBJ1-2; 11 bases match TRBD1. Per the germline V gene, CDR1 is MDHEN and CDR2 is SYDVKM. V was pared by 6 bases and J by 5 bases, with 8 bases of the junction left unmatched. This CDR3 is 15 amino acids long. CDR3 sequence: CASRTRTGGQYGYTF. CDR3 bases: TGTGCCAGCAGGACCCGGACAGGGGGCCAATATGGCTACACCTTC.

This rearrangement joins TRBV11-2 to TRBJ1-3; the D gene is possibly TRBD1 (6 bases). This CDR3 comprises 16 residues. Germline values: CDR1 SGHAT, CDR2 FQNNGV. The V and J ends lost 4 bases and 0 bases respectively, with 13 bases between them. CDR3 sequence reads: CASSSGQILSGNTIYF. For the CDR3, the DNA is TGTGCCAGCAGCTCCGGACAGATCCTCTCTGGAAACACCATATATTTT.

The rearrangement links TRBV30 to TRBJ2-3; 8 bases are a match to TRBD2. V dropped 0 bases and J dropped 4; count of bases not matched to a gene: 6. The length of the CDR3 is 15 residues. CDR1 and CDR2 (germline): GTSNPN, SVGIG (reference sequence). CDR3 sequence: CAWSVQAGVADTQYF. The CDR3 DNA is TGTGCCTGGAGTGTACAAGCGGGAGTGGCAGATACGCAGTATTTT.